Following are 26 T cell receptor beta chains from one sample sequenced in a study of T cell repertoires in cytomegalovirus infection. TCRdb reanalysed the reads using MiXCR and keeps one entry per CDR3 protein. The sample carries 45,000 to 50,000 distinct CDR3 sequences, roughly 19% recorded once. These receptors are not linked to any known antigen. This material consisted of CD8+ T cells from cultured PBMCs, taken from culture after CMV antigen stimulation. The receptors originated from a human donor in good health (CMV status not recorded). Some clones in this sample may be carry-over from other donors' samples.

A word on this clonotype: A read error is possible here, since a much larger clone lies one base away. The CDR3 here is CVSSLWTRGDEKLFF. The CDR3 DNA is TGCGTCAGCAGCCTTTGGACAAGAGGGGATGAAAAACTGTTTTTT. The chain uses TRBV4-3 and TRBJ1-4, with D possibly TRBD1 on 5 matching bases. Germline V gene sequence: CDR1 LGHNA, CDR2 YSLEER. The CDR3 extends over 15 amino acids.

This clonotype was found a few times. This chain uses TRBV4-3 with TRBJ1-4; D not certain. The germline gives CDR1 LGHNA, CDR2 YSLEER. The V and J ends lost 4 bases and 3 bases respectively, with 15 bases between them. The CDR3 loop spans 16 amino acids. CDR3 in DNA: TGCGCCAGCAGCCCTTCGTTACCGGCAGCTAATGAAAAACTGTTTTTT. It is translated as CASSPSLPAANEKLFF.

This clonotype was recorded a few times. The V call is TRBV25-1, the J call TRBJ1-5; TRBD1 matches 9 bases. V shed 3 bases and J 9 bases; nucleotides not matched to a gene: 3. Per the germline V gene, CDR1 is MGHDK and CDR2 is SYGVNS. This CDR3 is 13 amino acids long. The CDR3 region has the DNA TGTGCCAGCAGTGAGACAGGGGGTGGGCCCCAGCATTTT. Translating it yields CASSETGGGPQHF.

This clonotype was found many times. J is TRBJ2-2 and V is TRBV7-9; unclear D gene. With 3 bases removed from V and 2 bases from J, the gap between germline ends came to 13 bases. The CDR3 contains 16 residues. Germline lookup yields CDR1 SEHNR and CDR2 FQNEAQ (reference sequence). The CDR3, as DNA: TGTGCCAGCAGCTTGAGGTTAGGCTCAAACACCGGGGAGCTGTTTTTT. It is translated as CASSLRLGSNTGELFF.

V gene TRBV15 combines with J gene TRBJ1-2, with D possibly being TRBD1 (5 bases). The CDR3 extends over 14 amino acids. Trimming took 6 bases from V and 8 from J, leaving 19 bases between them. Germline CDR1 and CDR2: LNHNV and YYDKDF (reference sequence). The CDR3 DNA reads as TGTGCCACCAGTGATGACGGGGGTTCGTACGGCTACACCTTC. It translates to CATSDDGGSYGYTF.

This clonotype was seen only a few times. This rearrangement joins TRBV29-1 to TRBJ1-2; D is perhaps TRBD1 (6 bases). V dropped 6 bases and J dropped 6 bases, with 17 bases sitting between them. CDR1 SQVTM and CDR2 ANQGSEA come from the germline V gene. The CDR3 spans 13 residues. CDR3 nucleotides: TGCAGCGTCCGGTCCCAAGGGGGGGATGGCTACACCTTC. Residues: CSVRSQGGDGYTF.

The CDR3: CASSDPAGGERTQYF. Here the CDR3 DNA reads TGTGCCAGCAGTGACCCCGCGGGGGGCGAGCGTACGCAGTATTTT. This chain links TRBV2 with TRBJ2-3; the match to TRBD2 covers 8 bases. The CDR3 runs 15 residues. Germline V gene lookup returns CDR1 SNHLY and CDR2 FYNNEI. V shed 3 bases and J 8 bases; nucleotides not matched to a gene: 10.

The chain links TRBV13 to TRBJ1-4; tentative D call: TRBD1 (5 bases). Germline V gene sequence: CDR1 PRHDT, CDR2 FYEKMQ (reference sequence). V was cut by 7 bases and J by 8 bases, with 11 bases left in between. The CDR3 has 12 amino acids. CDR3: CASTQRGEKLFF. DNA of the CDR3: TGTGCCAGCACCCAACGGGGGGAAAAACTGTTTTTT.

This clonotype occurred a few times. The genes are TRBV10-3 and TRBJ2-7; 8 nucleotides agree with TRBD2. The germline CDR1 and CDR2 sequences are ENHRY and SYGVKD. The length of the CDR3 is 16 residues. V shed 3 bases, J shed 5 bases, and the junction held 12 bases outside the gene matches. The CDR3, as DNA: TGTGCCATCAGTGACCCCGGGACTAGTCTTTACGACGAGCAGTACTTC. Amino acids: CAISDPGTSLYDEQYF.

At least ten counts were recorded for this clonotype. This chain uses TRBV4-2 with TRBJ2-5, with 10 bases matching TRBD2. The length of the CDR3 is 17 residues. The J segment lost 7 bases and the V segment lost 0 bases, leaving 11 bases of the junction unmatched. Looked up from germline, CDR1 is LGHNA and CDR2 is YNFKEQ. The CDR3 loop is CASSQESGAGGPGTQYF. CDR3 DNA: TGTGCCAGCAGCCAAGAATCGGGAGCGGGGGGGCCAGGGACCCAGTACTTC.

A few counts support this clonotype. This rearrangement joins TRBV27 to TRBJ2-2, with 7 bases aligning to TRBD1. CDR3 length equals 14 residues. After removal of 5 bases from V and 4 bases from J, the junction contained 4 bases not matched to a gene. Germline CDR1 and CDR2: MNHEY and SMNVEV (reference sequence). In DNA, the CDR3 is TGTGCCAGCAGTCGCGACAGGGCCACCGGGGAGCTGTTTTTT. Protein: CASSRDRATGELFF.

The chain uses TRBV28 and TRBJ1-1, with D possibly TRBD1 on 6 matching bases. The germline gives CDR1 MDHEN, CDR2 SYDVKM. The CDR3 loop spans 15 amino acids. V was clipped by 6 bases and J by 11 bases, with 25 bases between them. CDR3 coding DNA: TGTGCCAGCAGCCGGACTTCCGTTAGTCGGGGGGCCGCTTTCTTT. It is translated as CASSRTSVSRGAAFF.

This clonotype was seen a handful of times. CDR3 nucleotide sequence: TGTGCCAGCAGCTCCAGGGTTGGGAGCTCCTACGAGCAGTACTTC. It yields the protein CASSSRVGSSYEQYF. The chain uses TRBV11-2 and TRBJ2-7, with D perhaps TRBD1 or TRBD2 (5 bases each). CDR3 size: 15 residues. Trimming took off 4 bases at V and 0 bases at J, with 13 bases between the two ends. CDR1 and CDR2 (germline): SGHAT, FQNNGV. The whole variable domain, remainder taken from reference TRBV11-2 and TRBJ2-7, is EAGVAQSPRYKIIEKRQSVAFWCNPISGHATLYWYQQILGQGPKLLIQFQNNGVVDDSQLPKDRFSAERLKGVDSTLKIQPAKLEDSAVYLCASSSRVGSSYEQYFGPGTRLTVT.

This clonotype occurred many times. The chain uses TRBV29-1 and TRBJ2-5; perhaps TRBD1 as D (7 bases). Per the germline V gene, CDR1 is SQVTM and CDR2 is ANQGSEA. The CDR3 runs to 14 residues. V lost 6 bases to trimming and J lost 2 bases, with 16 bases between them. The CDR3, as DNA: TGCAGCGTACCCCCCAGGGGGGAGCAAGAGACCCAGTACTTC. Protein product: CSVPPRGEQETQYF. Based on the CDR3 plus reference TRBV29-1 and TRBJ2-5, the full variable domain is SAVISQKPSRDICQRGTSLTIQCQVDSQVTMMFWYRQQPGQSLTLIATANQGSEATYESGFVIDKFPISRPNLTFSTLTVSNMSPEDSSIYLCSVPPRGEQETQYFGPGTRLLVL.

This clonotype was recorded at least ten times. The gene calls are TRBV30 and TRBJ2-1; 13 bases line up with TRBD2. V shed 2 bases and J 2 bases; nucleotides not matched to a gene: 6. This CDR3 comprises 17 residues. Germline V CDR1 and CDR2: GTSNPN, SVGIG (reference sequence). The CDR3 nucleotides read TGTGCCTGGAGTCTACTAGCGGGGGGGGGGGCCTACAATGAGCAGTTCTTC. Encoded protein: CAWSLLAGGGAYNEQFF. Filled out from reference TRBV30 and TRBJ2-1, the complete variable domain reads SQTIHQWPATLVQPVGSPLSLECTVEGTSNPNLYWYRQAAGRGLQLLFYSVGIGQISSEVPQNLSASRPQDRQFILSSKKLLLSDSGFYLCAWSLLAGGGAYNEQFFGPGTRLTVL.

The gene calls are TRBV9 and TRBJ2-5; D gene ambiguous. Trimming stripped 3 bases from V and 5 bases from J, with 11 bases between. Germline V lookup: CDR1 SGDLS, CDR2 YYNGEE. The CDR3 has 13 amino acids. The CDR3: CASSGTGLETQYF. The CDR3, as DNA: TGTGCCAGCAGCGGAACTGGGCTCGAGACCCAGTACTTC.

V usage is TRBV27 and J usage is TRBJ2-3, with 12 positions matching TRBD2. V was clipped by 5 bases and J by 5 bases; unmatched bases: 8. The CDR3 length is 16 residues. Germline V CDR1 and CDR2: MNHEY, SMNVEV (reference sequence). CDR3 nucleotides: TGTGCCAGCAGTGGTAGACTAGCGGGAGTTGGAGATACGCAGTATTTT. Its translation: CASSGRLAGVGDTQYF.

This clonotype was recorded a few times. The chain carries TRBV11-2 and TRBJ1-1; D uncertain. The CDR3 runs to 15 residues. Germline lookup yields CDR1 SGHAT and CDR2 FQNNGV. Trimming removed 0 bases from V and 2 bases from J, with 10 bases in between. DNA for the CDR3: TGTGCCAGCAGCTTAGATGAGCGAGGTAACACTGAAGCTTTCTTT. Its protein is CASSLDERGNTEAFF.

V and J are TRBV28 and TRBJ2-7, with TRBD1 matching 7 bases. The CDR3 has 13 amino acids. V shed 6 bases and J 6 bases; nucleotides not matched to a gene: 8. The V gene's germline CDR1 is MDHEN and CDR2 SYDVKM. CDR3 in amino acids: CASRNHRGGEQYF. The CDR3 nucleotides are TGTGCCAGCAGGAACCACAGGGGCGGCGAGCAGTACTTC.

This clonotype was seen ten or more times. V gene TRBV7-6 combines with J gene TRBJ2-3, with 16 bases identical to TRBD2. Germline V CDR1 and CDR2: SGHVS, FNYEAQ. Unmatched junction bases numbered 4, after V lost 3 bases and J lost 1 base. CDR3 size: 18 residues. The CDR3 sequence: CASSLGLAGGPGTDTQYF. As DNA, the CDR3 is TGTGCCAGCAGCTTGGGACTAGCGGGGGGGCCGGGCACAGATACGCAGTATTTT.

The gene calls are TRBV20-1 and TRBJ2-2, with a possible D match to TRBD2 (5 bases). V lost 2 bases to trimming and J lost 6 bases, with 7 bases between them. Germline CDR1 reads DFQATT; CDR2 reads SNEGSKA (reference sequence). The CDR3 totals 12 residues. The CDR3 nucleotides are TGCAGTGCTAGAAAGGAGGCCGGGGAGCTGTTTTTT. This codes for CSARKEAGELFF.

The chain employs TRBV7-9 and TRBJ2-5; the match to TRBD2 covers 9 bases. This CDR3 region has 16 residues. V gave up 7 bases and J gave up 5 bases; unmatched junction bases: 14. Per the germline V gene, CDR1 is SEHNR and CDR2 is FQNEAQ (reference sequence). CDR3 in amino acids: CASTLERLADPETQYF. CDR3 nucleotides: TGTGCCAGCACCTTGGAAAGACTAGCGGACCCCGAGACCCAGTACTTC.

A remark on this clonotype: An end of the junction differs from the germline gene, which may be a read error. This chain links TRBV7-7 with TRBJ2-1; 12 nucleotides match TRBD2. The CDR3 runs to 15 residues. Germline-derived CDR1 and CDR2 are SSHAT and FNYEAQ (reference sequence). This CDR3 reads CASSQTSGSSSEQFF. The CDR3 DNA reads TGTGCTAGCAGCCAGACTAGCGGGAGTAGTAGCGAGCAGTTCTTC.

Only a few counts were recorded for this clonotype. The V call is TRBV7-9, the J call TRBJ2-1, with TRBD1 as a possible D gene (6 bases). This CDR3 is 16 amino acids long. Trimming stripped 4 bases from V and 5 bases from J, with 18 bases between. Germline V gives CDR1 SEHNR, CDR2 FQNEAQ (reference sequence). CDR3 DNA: TGTGCCAGCAGCTCCCTACAGGGATCCCCGGACAATGAGCAGTTCTTC. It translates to CASSSLQGSPDNEQFF.

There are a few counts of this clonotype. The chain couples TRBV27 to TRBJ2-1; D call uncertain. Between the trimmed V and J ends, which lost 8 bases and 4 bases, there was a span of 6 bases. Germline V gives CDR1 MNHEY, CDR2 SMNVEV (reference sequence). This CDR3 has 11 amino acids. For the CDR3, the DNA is TGTGCCAGCCGCTCATACAATGAGCAGTTCTTC. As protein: CASRSYNEQFF.

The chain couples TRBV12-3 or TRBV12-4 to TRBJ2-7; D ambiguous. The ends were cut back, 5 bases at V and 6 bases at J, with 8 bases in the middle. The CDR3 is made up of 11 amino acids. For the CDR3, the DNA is TGTGCCAGCAGTGCAGAGCTCGAGCAGTACTTC. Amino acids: CASSAELEQYF.